This TCR beta chain was sequenced for a study of radiotherapy plus CTLA-4 blockade in lung cancer. The V and J ends lost 3 bases and 2 bases respectively, with 10 bases between them. Looked up from germline, CDR1 is WSHSY and CDR2 is SAAADI. This CDR3 has 14 amino acids. Produced via immunoSEQ multiplex PCR; TCRdb's table is partial and in-frame only. Here the sample spans over 50,000 clones, approximately 80% being singletons. A few counts support this clone. The sequence derives from a human donor with non-small cell lung cancer who had a complete response to radiotherapy plus ipilimumab. Sequenced here: peripheral blood, sampled from a patient treated with radiotherapy plus ipilimumab. This chain connects TRBV10-2 to TRBJ1-1; unclear D gene. The CDR3 nucleotides are TGCGCCAGCAGTGAACCCACTCGCAACACTGAAGCTTTCTTT. Encoded protein: CASSEPTRNTEAFF.